The TCR beta chain described here comes from a study of blood T cell repertoires in COVID-19 (dated by TCRdb to 2018 to 2020). Regarding the study in general: Collaborator samples came from the United States, Italy and Spain and covered acute and convalescent phases of COVID-19. The prospective study material was composed of cDNA or gDNA derived from T cells, B-cell-depleted T cells, or PBMCs. Deeply sampled blood TCRbeta repertoires from subjects exposed to, actively infected with, or recovered from COVID-19 were included in the dataset. The repertoires were made available in a free public database intended to serve as a resource for research on the immune response to SARS-CoV-2. Samples were obtained from the ongoing ImmuneRACE study (first 160 participants) and from about 1,300 subjects provided by 6 global collaborators. Nearly every sample came with metadata listing a de-identified subject ID, COVID-19 status, age in years and sex. Where HLA class I and class II types were available, the types were taken from metadata supplied by the sample provider, not from assay-based typing. What the work shows at the level of the full study, not this receptor alone: The quantity of clinical and demographic metadata differed by source and by participant and was supplied without curation.

As for this clone: Its specific antigen is unknown. No qualities accompany the bases; no much larger clone lies one base away.

The germline V gene sets CDR1 to WSHSY and CDR2 to SAAADI. V trim: 2 bases; J trim: 8 bases; unmatched bases: 16. Including the terminal cysteine and phenylalanine, the CDR3 comprises 19 residues. The DNA shown is the 57-base CDR3, in frame from base 1. Participants in the prospective study were aged roughly 18 to 89 years, lived in some 24 United States geographic areas, and enrolled through a virtual design. In the prospective study, participants were assigned to cohorts based on the clinical history participants reported in a screening survey and a study questionnaire. In the prospective study, mobile phlebotomists collected whole blood, serum and a nasopharyngeal or oropharyngeal swab from each participant. Over a roughly 2-month period, participants in the prospective study had the option of providing additional blood draws and questionnaires. Blood samples from the prospective study were shipped frozen or at room temperature prior to DNA extraction.

The immunoSEQ Assay, a bias-controlled multiplex PCR, was used to amplify TCRbeta CDR3 regions from genomic DNA. In the original analysis: Nucleated cell counts per sample were estimated from amplification of reference gene primers within the assay. Sequence reads were collapsed and filtered to measure the absolute abundance of every unique TCRbeta CDR3 rearrangement. For each sample, productive Simpson clonality was calculated as the square root of Simpson's diversity index across productive rearrangements. Here the immuneACCESS table is served through TCRdb, limited to in-frame sequences with V and J called. Missing clones are a known gap in these copies; in checked studies unresolved V genes cover under half, and the rest lacks a known reason. The V and J calls and clone size are taken from that table; D and trimming were inferred from the DNA. Recorded for this sample are 180,000 or so clones; around 88% of them occurred a single time. Clones ranked in the top ten supply around 6% of the sample.

The sequencing sample was made of PBMCs or T cells enriched from blood (not recorded which). The TCR sequence derives from a man in his forties or fifties with acute COVID-19. The V and J genes are TRBV10-2 and TRBJ2-1; 12 bases in the junction line up with TRBD2. CDR3 region: CASSEVPWTSGNLWDEQFF. DNA sequence: TGCGCCAGCAGTGAGGTGCCCTGGACTAGCGGGAACCTTTGGGATGAGCAGTTCTTC.